This T cell receptor (beta chain) was recovered during a study of blood T cell repertoires in COVID-19 (dated by TCRdb to the early 2020s). About the investigation overall: The collaborator samples originated in the United States, Italy and Spain and spanned the acute and convalescent phases of COVID-19. The prospective study material was composed of cDNA or gDNA derived from T cells, B-cell-depleted T cells, or PBMCs. Deeply sampled blood TCRbeta repertoires from subjects exposed to, actively infected with, or recovered from COVID-19 were included in the dataset. A freely available public database, intended as a resource for researchers studying the immune response to SARS-CoV-2, is where the repertoires were released. The samples were drawn from two sources: the first 160 participants of the ongoing ImmuneRACE study, and 1,254 subjects contributed by 6 global collaborators. A de-identified subject ID, COVID-19 status, age in years and sex were almost always included in the sample metadata. Where HLA class I and class II types were available, the types were taken from metadata supplied by the sample provider, not from assay-based typing.

About this clone: Its antigen target is currently unknown. Per-base qualities were not stored, and no clone one base away is much larger.

One collaborating source in Seattle enrolled patients while the patients were actively infected and followed the patients over time throughout the course of disease. Collaborating institutions collected whole blood in K2EDTA tubes following their own protocols. For TCRbeta analysis, collaborator samples were shipped as frozen whole blood, as isolated PBMCs, or as DNA extracted from either sample type. What the authors observed across the whole study: How much clinical and demographic metadata was included differed by source and by participant, and the metadata was provided uncurated.

Measured from the cysteine to the phenylalanine, the CDR3 is 14 residues long. Left in the record is the CDR3 DNA by itself, 42 bases read in frame from the first base. V was cut back by 0 bases and J by 2 bases, leaving a gap of 8 bases between them. The germline V gene (reference sequence) specifies LGHDT as CDR1 and YNNKEL as CDR2. TCRbeta CDR3 regions were amplified from genomic DNA by means of the immunoSEQ Assay, a bias-controlled multiplex PCR. As for the original processing: Within the assay, amplification of reference gene primers was used to estimate how many nucleated cells each sample contained. To quantify the absolute abundance of each unique TCRbeta CDR3 rearrangement, sequence reads were collapsed and filtered. Productive Simpson clonality was computed per sample as the square root of Simpson's diversity index over productive rearrangements. Held by TCRdb, this immuneACCESS table contains in-frame sequences only and omits some clones. Under half of the omission traces to an unresolved V gene where checked; the cause of the rest is unknown. That table supplies the V and J calls and clone size; D and trimming were determined from the DNA. The sample table records fewer than 300,000 clones; around 85% of these occur just once. 0.85% to 0.9% of the sample belongs to the ten largest clones.

Recombination connected TRBV3-1 (or the pseudogene TRBV3-2) to TRBJ2-7; TRBD2 is perhaps the D gene, given 6 matching bases. Sequenced input: peripheral blood. The source is a human donor with COVID-19, enrolled during active disease. The donor label of this sample is uncertain. The bases read TGTGCCAGCAGCCAAGAGCGGACTACCTACGAGCAGTACTTC. It specifies CASSQERTTYEQYF.